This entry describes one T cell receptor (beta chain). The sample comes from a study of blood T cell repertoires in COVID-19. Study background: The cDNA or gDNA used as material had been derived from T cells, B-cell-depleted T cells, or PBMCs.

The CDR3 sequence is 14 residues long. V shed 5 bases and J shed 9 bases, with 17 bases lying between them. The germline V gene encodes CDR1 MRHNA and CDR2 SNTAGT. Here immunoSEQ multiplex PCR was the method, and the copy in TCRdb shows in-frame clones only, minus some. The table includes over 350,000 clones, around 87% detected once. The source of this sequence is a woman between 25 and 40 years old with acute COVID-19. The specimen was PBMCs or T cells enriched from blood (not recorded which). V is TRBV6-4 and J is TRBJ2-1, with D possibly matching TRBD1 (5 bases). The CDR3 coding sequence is TGTGCCAGCAGTCGCCAGGGCGGCGTGGGTGAGCAGTTCTTC. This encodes CASSRQGGVGEQFF.